This paragraph covers one TCR beta chain sequence. What it binds is unknown. Every bulk PBMC sample received the same 350 ng of DNA. Assay: immunoSEQ multiplex PCR; the TCRdb copy retains only in-frame clones and omits some. The table records about 15,000 clones, about 93% of them present only once. Time point specified: week 3, after first cycle of checkpoint inhibitor. This record comes from a study of blood T cell dynamics during melanoma immunotherapy. Study overall: Metastatic melanoma patients received first-line pembrolizumab or nivolumab plus ipilimumab. Study results and limitations: It remained unknown if the driving T cell clones were melanoma-specific.

With 2 bases clipped from V and 9 bases from J, the junction kept 4 bases outside the gene matches. Germline values: CDR1 MNHEY, CDR2 SVGAGI. This CDR3 comprises 15 residues. This specimen consisted of blood, obtained from a patient treated with checkpoint blockade. The chain has TRBV6-5 and TRBJ1-6; 10 bases match TRBD1. The receptor comes from a human donor with melanoma. CDR3 in amino acids: CASSYGGQGPSPLHF. In DNA, the CDR3 is TGTGCCAGCAGTTACGGGGGACAGGGGCCTTCACCCCTCCACTTT.